These 2 T cell receptor beta chains were sequenced from one sample in a study of blood T cell repertoires in COVID-19. Libraries were prepared by immunoSEQ multiplex PCR; TCRdb keeps only in-frame clonotypes and omits some of them. The repertoire holds about 130,000 clones, with about four fifths as singletons. Material for sequencing was peripheral blood. These receptor sequences come from a man aged 25-45 years with COVID-19, enrolled during active disease.

CDR3 sequence reads: CASLSWEGRASPLHF. For the CDR3, the DNA is TGTGCCAGCCTCAGTTGGGAGGGAAGGGCTTCACCCCTCCACTTT. V usage is TRBV2 and J usage is TRBJ1-6; D is ambiguous. CDR3 length: 15 amino acids. Trimming stripped 8 bases from V and 9 bases from J, with 20 bases between. Germline CDR1 SNHLY, CDR2 FYNNEI. Full variable domain (rest looked up from reference TRBV2 and TRBJ1-6): EPEVTQTPSHQVTQMGQEVILRCVPISNHLYFYWYRQILGQKVEFLVSFYNNEISEKSEIFDDQFSVERPDGSNFTLKIRSTKLEDSAMYFCASLSWEGRASPLHFGNGTRLTVT.

Notes on this clone: At one end, the junction sequence differs from germline, possibly due to a read error. V and J are TRBV29-1 and TRBJ1-1, with 7 bases identical to TRBD1. Per germline, CDR1 SQVTM and CDR2 ANQGSEA. The CDR3 runs 13 residues. CDR3 in amino acids: CSVEGGASTEAFF. The CDR3 region has the DNA TGCAGCGTGGAAGGGGGCGCGAGCACTGAAGCTTTCTTT. Supplemented by reference TRBV29-1 and TRBJ1-1, the full variable domain reads SAVISQKPSRDICQRGTSLTIQCQVDSQVTMMFWYRQQPGQSLTLIATANQGSEATYESGFVIDKFPISRPNLTFSTLTVSNMSPEDSSIYLCSVEGGASTEAFFGQGTRLTVV.